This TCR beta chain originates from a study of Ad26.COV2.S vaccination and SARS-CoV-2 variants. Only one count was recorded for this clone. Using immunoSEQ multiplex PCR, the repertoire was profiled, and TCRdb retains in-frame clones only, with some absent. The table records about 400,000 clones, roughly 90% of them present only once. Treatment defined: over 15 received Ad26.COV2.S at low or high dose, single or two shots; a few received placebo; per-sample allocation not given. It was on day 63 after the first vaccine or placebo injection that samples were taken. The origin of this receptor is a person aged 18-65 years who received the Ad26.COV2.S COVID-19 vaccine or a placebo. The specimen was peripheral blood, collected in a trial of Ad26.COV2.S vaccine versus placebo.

The CDR3 reads CASSLVSANEQFF. The CDR3 DNA sequence: TGTGCCAGCAGCTTAGTCTCGGCCAATGAGCAGTTCTTC. V and J are TRBV11-2 and TRBJ2-1; no firm D call. Trimming cost V 1 base and J 6 bases, with 7 bases left between them. The CDR3 runs 13 residues. Germline V CDR1 and CDR2: SGHAT, FQNNGV.